The 31 T cell receptor beta chains listed next were all sequenced from one sample in a study of early T cells in non-severe SARS-CoV-2 infection. MiXCR, run by TCRdb on the 5' RACE reads, gives a single entry per CDR3 protein. The sample lists around 57,000 distinct CDR3 sequences; approximately 8% were seen once. Sequences were obtained from whole blood. The receptors were sampled from an adult who was a healthcare worker with PCR-confirmed SARS-CoV-2 infection or an uninfected control (not recorded which).

This clonotype was recorded a few times. The chain employs TRBV6-6 and TRBJ2-2; no reliable D call. Germline V gene lookup returns CDR1 MNHNY and CDR2 SVGAGI (reference sequence). CDR3 length equals 14 residues. V lost 6 bases and J 0 bases, leaving 8 bases between the germline ends. The CDR3: CASSRQANTGELFF. DNA for the CDR3: TGTGCCAGCAGCCGTCAAGCGAACACCGGGGAGCTGTTTTTT.

This clonotype was observed at least ten times. This chain connects TRBV19 to TRBJ2-1; D perhaps matches TRBD2 (6 bases). Trimming stripped 0 bases from V and 5 bases from J, with 11 bases between. The CDR3 is 15 amino acids. Germline V lookup: CDR1 LNHDA, CDR2 SQIVND (reference sequence). As DNA, the CDR3 is TGTGCCAGTAGTATAGACGGGGGAAGGAACAATGAGCAGTTCTTC. Amino acids: CASSIDGGRNNEQFF.

This clonotype came up a few times. The V and J genes are TRBV4-2 and TRBJ1-6, with TRBD1 identical over 8 bases. Germline V gives CDR1 LGHNA, CDR2 YNFKEQ. The CDR3 has 14 residues. Trimming removed 7 bases from V and 6 bases from J; junction bases left unmatched: 5. The CDR3 protein is CASTKTGVNSPLHF. CDR3 nucleotides: TGTGCCAGCACCAAGACAGGGGTTAATTCACCCCTCCACTTT.

This clonotype was counted only a few times. The chain is built from TRBV29-1 and TRBJ2-7, with TRBD1 matching 9 bases. From germline, CDR1 is SQVTM and CDR2 ANQGSEA. The CDR3 consists of 13 residues. V shed 7 bases, J shed 5 bases, and the junction held 9 bases outside the gene matches. CDR3 residues: CSGRDRVYDEQYF. Here the CDR3 DNA reads TGCAGCGGCCGGGACAGGGTATACGACGAGCAGTACTTC.

The CDR3 protein is CASSQDAPTSGGDTQYF. For the CDR3, the DNA is TGCGCCAGCAGCCAAGATGCGCCGACTAGCGGGGGAGATACGCAGTATTTT. The V gene is TRBV4-1, the J gene TRBJ2-3; 12 nucleotides agree with TRBD2. CDR3 length: 17 amino acids. V shed 0 bases, J shed 5 bases, and the junction held 6 bases outside the gene matches. Germline V gives CDR1 MGHRA, CDR2 YSYEKL.

The chain joins TRBV9 to TRBJ2-5, with 10 positions matching TRBD2. Per the germline V gene, CDR1 is SGDLS and CDR2 is YYNGEE. The CDR3 is 17 residues long. J lost 1 base, V lost 0 bases, and 6 bases had no gene match. Here the CDR3 reads CASSVGGVAGGQETQYF. Here the CDR3 DNA reads TGTGCCAGCAGCGTAGGAGGGGTAGCGGGAGGCCAAGAGACCCAGTACTTC.

The table lists this clonotype with a few counts. The chain carries TRBV7-2 and TRBJ2-7; D possibly corresponds to TRBD1 (5 bases). The germline V and J ends were trimmed by 5 bases and 0 bases, with 17 bases remaining between them. This CDR3 region has 16 residues. Germline CDR1 and CDR2: SGHTA and FQGNSA. The CDR3 protein is CASSPRGTESSYEQYF. DNA for the CDR3: TGTGCCAGCAGCCCAAGGGGTACGGAATCCTCCTACGAGCAGTACTTC.

The rearrangement uses TRBV12-3 or TRBV12-4 and TRBJ1-3, with TRBD1 as a possible D gene (6 bases). This CDR3 region has 15 residues. The germline V and J ends were trimmed by 5 bases and 0 bases, with 11 bases remaining between them. The CDR3 DNA follows: TGTGCCAGCAGTAGAGGGGGGGGCTCTGGAAACACCATATATTTT. Protein: CASSRGGGSGNTIYF.

This chain connects TRBV5-4 to TRBJ2-7; no clear D gene. V dropped 4 bases and J dropped 4 bases, with 15 bases sitting between them. The CDR3 is 14 amino acids. CDR1 is SGHNT and CDR2 is YYREEE in the germline V gene (reference sequence). DNA of the CDR3: TGTGCCAGCAGCCCGAGACTTCACCCTTACGAGCAGTACTTC. This sequence encodes CASSPRLHPYEQYF.

This clonotype has just a few counts. The J gene is TRBJ2-3, the V gene TRBV20-1; 10 bases align to TRBD1. V lost 4 bases, J lost 4 bases, and 8 bases stayed unmatched. Looked up from germline, CDR1 is DFQATT and CDR2 is SNEGSKA (reference sequence). The CDR3 contains 15 residues. CDR3 sequence (DNA): TGCAGTGCTAAGCCGGGACAGGGGATCCCAGATACGCAGTATTTT. Amino acid sequence: CSAKPGQGIPDTQYF.

The rearrangement links TRBV7-2 to TRBJ2-1, with D perhaps matching TRBD2 (5 bases). The CDR3 totals 17 residues. CDR1 is SGHTA, CDR2 FQGNSA, per germline. The V end was cut by 5 bases, the J end by 8 bases, with 25 bases between. The CDR3 here is CASSPLRAGLALDEQFF. CDR3 sequence (DNA): TGTGCCAGCAGCCCCCTGAGGGCCGGTCTTGCTTTGGATGAGCAGTTCTTC.

By sample share, this clonotype is medium-sized. This chain connects TRBV20-1 to TRBJ1-1, with 7 nucleotides matching TRBD1. This CDR3 is 14 amino acids long. The trim removed 3 bases at V and 4 bases at J, leaving 8 bases unmatched. Germline assignment: CDR1 DFQATT and CDR2 SNEGSKA (reference sequence). The CDR3 reads CSARTGITTTEAFF. The CDR3 DNA is TGCAGTGCTAGGACAGGGATTACGACCACTGAAGCTTTCTTT.

The V call is TRBV7-9, the J call TRBJ1-1, with unresolved D. The CDR3 extends over 16 amino acids. The V end was cut by 3 bases, the J end by 0 bases, with 14 bases between. Germline V gene sequence: CDR1 SEHNR, CDR2 FQNEAQ (reference sequence). CDR3 residues: CASSLLGGTMNTEAFF. The CDR3 region has the DNA TGTGCCAGCAGCTTGCTGGGAGGAACCATGAACACTGAAGCTTTCTTT.

This clonotype was seen ten or more times. This chain connects TRBV11-2 to TRBJ2-7; 8 bases fit TRBD2. This CDR3 has 15 residues. J gave up 2 bases and V 5 bases, and 8 bases lay outside the gene matches. Per the germline V gene, CDR1 is SGHAT and CDR2 is FQNNGV. For the CDR3, the DNA is TGTGCCAGCAGCCTTAATGGCGGGAGGCCCTACGAGCAGTACTTC. Protein product: CASSLNGGRPYEQYF.

A few counts support this clonotype. V and J are TRBV28 and TRBJ2-7, with TRBD1 matching over 9 bases. Germline V gene sequence: CDR1 MDHEN, CDR2 SYDVKM. The ends lost 4 bases at V and 3 bases at J; junction bases unmatched: 10. The CDR3 runs 16 residues. CDR3 sequence (DNA): TGTGCCAGCAGTTCCGGGACAGGGCTAACTTTCTACGAGCAGTACTTC. Residues: CASSSGTGLTFYEQYF.

This clonotype was seen repeatedly, ten times or more. The chain couples TRBV7-6 to TRBJ2-1; no firm D call. Germline V gives CDR1 SGHVS, CDR2 FNYEAQ. Trimming left V 3 bases short and J 8 bases short, with 5 bases between. This CDR3 spans 11 amino acids. In DNA form, the CDR3 reads TGTGCCAGCAGCTTTCTCGATGAGCAGTTCTTC. This codes for CASSFLDEQFF.

This clonotype appeared a few times. The rearrangement links TRBV29-1 to TRBJ2-7, with D unclear. Trimming pared 5 bases from V and 2 bases from J, leaving 13 bases between. CDR1 SQVTM and CDR2 ANQGSEA come from the germline V gene. This CDR3 region has 13 residues. The CDR3 protein is CSVSLVGAYEQYF. Written as DNA, the CDR3 is TGCAGCGTTTCACTTGTTGGGGCCTACGAGCAGTACTTC.

The chain is built from TRBV11-2 and TRBJ2-3; 8 nucleotides align to TRBD2. CDR1 and CDR2 (germline): SGHAT, FQNNGV. The CDR3 contains 17 residues. With 5 bases clipped from V and 4 bases from J, the junction kept 14 bases outside the gene matches. The CDR3 is CASSLFGLAGLADTQYF. For the CDR3, the DNA is TGTGCCAGCAGCCTTTTCGGGCTAGCGGGTTTGGCAGATACGCAGTATTTT.

DNA for the CDR3: TGTGCCAGCAGCGCATCCCACAGGGGCGCGAGGTCGGGCGAGCAGTACTTC. It specifies CASSASHRGARSGEQYF. The chain is built from TRBV6-6 and TRBJ2-7; 7 positions agree with TRBD1. Germline values: CDR1 MNHNY, CDR2 SVGAGI (reference sequence). This CDR3 region has 17 residues. With 6 bases clipped from V and 6 bases from J, the junction kept 20 bases outside the gene matches.

V usage is TRBV7-9 and J usage is TRBJ2-5; 7 nucleotides match TRBD1. The germline gives CDR1 SEHNR, CDR2 FQNEAQ (reference sequence). With V trimmed by 5 bases and J by 3 bases, 3 bases remained unmatched. This CDR3 contains 13 residues. The CDR3 coding sequence is TGTGCCAGCAGCGCCGGGACAGAAGAGACCCAGTACTTC. This encodes CASSAGTEETQYF.

In its sample, this clonotype was seen many times. V is TRBV5-1 and J is TRBJ1-5; D call uncertain. V was shortened by 0 bases and J by 2 bases, with 6 bases between the two germline ends. The CDR3 covers 14 residues. Germline V gene lookup returns CDR1 SGHRS and CDR2 YFSETQ. CDR3 in DNA: TGCGCCAGCAGCTTGGGGGGAGGCAATCAGCCCCAGCATTTT. Encoded protein: CASSLGGGNQPQHF.

This clonotype was counted between two and nine times. The chain links TRBV7-8 to TRBJ2-7; tentatively, D is TRBD1 (6 bases). Germline V lookup: CDR1 SGHVS, CDR2 FQNEAQ. The CDR3 runs to 15 residues. Trimming stripped 3 bases from V and 2 bases from J, with 14 bases between. CDR3 coding DNA: TGTGCCAGCAGCTTTCTCCCGGGACAAGCCTACGAGCAGTACTTC. Its protein is CASSFLPGQAYEQYF.

This clonotype was counted only a few times. This rearrangement joins TRBV27 to TRBJ1-2, with 7 bases identical to TRBD1. Germline values: CDR1 MNHEY, CDR2 SMNVEV (reference sequence). J gave up 7 bases and V 4 bases, and 12 bases lay outside the gene matches. The CDR3 spans 15 residues. CDR3 region: CASSSHPRQGLGYTF. DNA of the CDR3: TGTGCCAGCAGTTCCCACCCCCGACAGGGACTTGGCTACACCTTC.

This clonotype was found many times. The chain recombines TRBV5-1 with TRBJ2-5; TRBD1 agrees at 7 bases. After removal of 3 bases from V and 0 bases from J, the junction contained 8 bases not matched to a gene. This CDR3 contains 16 residues. In germline, CDR1 is SGHRS, CDR2 YFSETQ. Here the CDR3 reads CASSSKDTGDQETQYF. CDR3 bases: TGCGCCAGCAGCTCCAAAGATACAGGGGACCAAGAGACCCAGTACTTC. Variable domain in full (rest from reference TRBV5-1 and TRBJ2-5): KAGVTQTPRYLIKTRGQQVTLSCSPISGHRSVSWYQQTPGQGLQFLFEYFSETQRNKGNFPGRFSGRQFSNSRSEMNVSTLELGDSALYLCASSSKDTGDQETQYFGPGTRLLVL.

In this sample, this clonotype turned up many times. This chain links TRBV7-9 with TRBJ1-3; D not certain. Trimming pared 1 base from V and 0 bases from J, leaving 7 bases between. Looked up from germline, CDR1 is SEHNR and CDR2 is FQNEAQ (reference sequence). The CDR3 loop spans 15 amino acids. The CDR3 reads CASSLGGSSGNTIYF. As DNA, the CDR3 is TGTGCCAGCAGCTTAGGAGGGAGCTCTGGAAACACCATATATTTT.

This clonotype was seen a handful of times. DNA of the CDR3: TGTGCCAGCAGCCGGGACTTTATGTACGAGCAGTACTTC. Translation gives CASSRDFMYEQYF. This rearrangement joins TRBV11-2 to TRBJ2-7; possible D gene TRBD2, 6 bases. The V and J ends lost 5 bases and 4 bases respectively, with 12 bases between them. The CDR3 sequence is 13 residues long. Germline V gene sequence: CDR1 SGHAT, CDR2 FQNNGV.

This clonotype has more than one count but fewer than ten. The chain carries TRBV5-4 and TRBJ2-2; possibly TRBD2 for D (6 bases). The V gene lost 0 bases and the J gene lost 0 bases, with 15 bases spanning the gap. The germline CDR1 and CDR2 sequences are SGHNT and YYREEE (reference sequence). The CDR3 is 18 residues long. The CDR3 DNA reads as TGTGCCAGCAGCTTGGCGAAGGGGAGGCCCTCGAACACCGGGGAGCTGTTTTTT. This translates into CASSLAKGRPSNTGELFF.

In this sample, this clonotype turned up many times. This chain's CDR3 is CASSLVAGLNTEAFF. The CDR3 DNA reads TGTGCCAGCAGCTTAGTGGCAGGACTCAACACTGAAGCTTTCTTT. The chain combines TRBV7-8 with TRBJ1-1; D is undetermined. The CDR3 covers 15 residues. V lost 1 base, J lost 2 bases, and 11 bases lay in between. In germline, CDR1 is SGHVS, CDR2 FQNEAQ.

In its sample, this clonotype was seen a few times. J is TRBJ1-4 and V is TRBV9; D remains ambiguous. The V and J ends lost 3 bases and 5 bases respectively, with 14 bases between them. The germline V gene encodes CDR1 SGDLS and CDR2 YYNGEE. The CDR3 runs to 15 residues. The CDR3 coding sequence is TGTGCCAGCAGCGCCCTAGAGGGAACGAATGAAAAACTGTTTTTT. It specifies CASSALEGTNEKLFF.

In DNA form, the CDR3 reads TGTGCCAGTACTCCGTCCGCCGGGACCGGGCAGTACTTC. Amino acid sequence: CASTPSAGTGQYF. The chain recombines TRBV19 with TRBJ2-7; D might be TRBD1 or TRBD2, each matching 5 bases. There are 13 residues in the CDR3. The V end lost 7 bases, the J end lost 9 bases, and 19 bases lay between the germline ends. CDR1 and CDR2 (germline): LNHDA, SQIVND (reference sequence).

In this sample, this clonotype turned up a few times. The chain recombines TRBV10-3 with TRBJ1-1; D might be TRBD1 (6 bases). V lost 4 bases and J lost 2, with 14 bases in between. Germline CDR1 ENHRY, CDR2 SYGVKD. The CDR3 has 15 residues. CDR3 loop: CAISGQAPLNTEAFF. CDR3 bases: TGTGCCATCAGTGGACAGGCGCCACTTAACACTGAAGCTTTCTTT.